This TCR beta chain was identified during a study of cytomegalovirus exposure and HLA in healthy donors. Study-wide background: Within an early data release were roughly 90 million unique TCRs drawn from HLA-typed donors.

Amplification used 60 Vbeta primers and 13 Jbeta primers. Generated by immunoSEQ multiplex PCR, the TCRdb table keeps only in-frame clones and is missing some. The sample has roughly 99,000 clones, over 65% seen once. Findings and limits, study-wide: In a later analysis, productive TCRs from donors in an Asian-associated ancestry cluster reportedly carried fewer N-insertions than the cohort mean.

As to this clone: What it recognizes is unknown.

Sequencing used PBMCs. This TCR derives from a male donor in good health and CMV-seronegative.

The DNA of the CDR3 is TGTGCCAGCAGTTTATACGGGAAATGGGAGACCCAGTACTTC. Residues: CASSLYGKWETQYF. This chain uses TRBV28 with TRBJ2-5; D possibly corresponds to TRBD2 (5 bases). Trimming removed 1 base at V and 5 bases at J, with 11 bases between. Germline V gives CDR1 MDHEN, CDR2 SYDVKM. CDR3 size: 14 residues.